A single sample gave rise to the 10 T cell receptor beta chains below, sequenced in a study of blood T cell repertoires in COVID-19. The assay was immunoSEQ multiplex PCR, and TCRdb's table has in-frame clones only and misses some. Of just under 60,000 clones in the sample, 88% were seen once. The sample consisted of peripheral blood. These TCRs come from a man between 60 and 70 years old with acute or convalescent COVID-19.

This clone has a single count. The V gene is TRBV3-1 (or the pseudogene TRBV3-2), the J gene TRBJ1-1, with a possible D match to TRBD1 (6 bases). The CDR3 is 14 residues long. The germline gives CDR1 LGHDT, CDR2 YNNKEL (reference sequence). The V and J ends lost 4 bases and 4 bases respectively, with 13 bases between them. The CDR3 spells CASSPRGQRTEAFF. CDR3 sequence (DNA): TGTGCCAGCAGCCCCAGAGGACAGCGCACTGAAGCTTTCTTT.

The DNA of the CDR3 is TGTGCCAGCAGCGAGGGGACACTTTTCTCTGGAAACACCATATATTTT. It translates to CASSEGTLFSGNTIYF. V is TRBV9 and J is TRBJ1-3, with D possibly matching TRBD1 (6 bases). V was trimmed by 3 bases and J by 0 bases, leaving 13 bases between them. Per germline, CDR1 SGDLS and CDR2 YYNGEE. The CDR3 covers 16 residues.

This clone was observed once. This chain's CDR3 is CASKGSGGLNTEAFF. CDR3 nucleotides: TGTGCCAGCAAAGGTAGTGGGGGGTTAAACACTGAAGCTTTCTTT. The chain is built from TRBV28 and TRBJ1-1, with D perhaps matching TRBD1 (5 bases). V gave up 7 bases and J gave up 2 bases, with 17 bases separating them. The CDR3 length is 15 residues. Germline V gene data show CDR1 as MDHEN and CDR2 as SYDVKM.

The chain employs TRBV9 and TRBJ2-1; 11 bases are shared with TRBD1. The CDR3 totals 15 residues. The germline V gene has CDR1 SGDLS and CDR2 YYNGEE. Germline trimming cut 2 bases from V and 8 bases from J; bases unmatched to any gene: 6. The CDR3 nucleotides are TGTGCCAGCAGCGTCACCGGGACAGGGGGACATGAGCAGTTCTTC. Protein product: CASSVTGTGGHEQFF.

This clone was seen only a few times. V is TRBV30 and J is TRBJ1-4; a weak D match, TRBD1 (6 bases). The CDR3 length is 14 residues. V lost 2 bases and J lost 5, with 12 bases in between. Germline V gene lookup returns CDR1 GTSNPN and CDR2 SVGIG (reference sequence). CDR3 protein: CAWSLTGINEKLFF. CDR3 coding DNA: TGTGCCTGGAGTTTAACAGGGATCAATGAAAAACTGTTTTTT.

The chain links TRBV30 to TRBJ2-1; 10 bases fit TRBD1. Trimming took 1 base from V and 0 from J; bases not matched to a gene: 0. The CDR3 runs to 15 residues. CDR1 and CDR2 (germline): GTSNPN, SVGIG (reference sequence). The CDR3 here is CAWSGTGGSYNEQFF. In DNA, the CDR3 is TGTGCCTGGAGTGGGACAGGGGGCTCCTACAATGAGCAGTTCTTC. Full variable domain (rest looked up from reference TRBV30 and TRBJ2-1): SQTIHQWPATLVQPVGSPLSLECTVEGTSNPNLYWYRQAAGRGLQLLFYSVGIGQISSEVPQNLSASRPQDRQFILSSKKLLLSDSGFYLCAWSGTGGSYNEQFFGPGTRLTVL.

This clone showed up just once. This chain connects TRBV5-8 to TRBJ2-5; TRBD2 aligns across 8 bases. Germline V gene data show CDR1 as SGHTS and CDR2 as YDEGEE. Trimming took 6 bases from V and 5 from J; bases not matched to a gene: 9. The CDR3 extends over 14 amino acids. CDR3 protein: CASTRGGNGETQYF. Written as DNA, the CDR3 is TGTGCCAGCACCCGGGGGGGTAACGGCGAGACCCAGTACTTC.

J is TRBJ1-5 and V is TRBV19, with 7 bases identical to TRBD1. The CDR3 is 18 residues long. Germline CDR1 is LNHDA and CDR2 is SQIVND (reference sequence). J lost 1 base, V lost 8 bases, and 17 bases had no gene match. This CDR3 reads CASARKVTGASSNQPQHF. DNA of the CDR3: TGTGCCAGTGCTAGGAAGGTAACAGGGGCCTCAAGCAATCAGCCCCAGCATTTT.

The gene calls are TRBV11-2 and TRBJ1-1; TRBD1 is a possible D gene (5 bases). The CDR3 runs 14 residues. In germline, CDR1 is SGHAT, CDR2 FQNNGV. The germline V and J ends were trimmed by 5 bases and 4 bases, with 14 bases remaining between them. The CDR3 DNA reads as TGTGCCAGCAGCACTACCCGGGGGGGCACTGAAGCTTTCTTT. Translating gives CASSTTRGGTEAFF.

V and J are TRBV19 and TRBJ1-2; TRBD1 matches 9 bases. Germline V CDR1 and CDR2: LNHDA, SQIVND (reference sequence). V trimming: 5 bases; J trimming: 3 bases; junction bases outside the gene matches: 4. This CDR3 contains 14 residues. The DNA for the CDR3 is TGTGCCAGTAGTCTGACAGGGGGGGACTATGGCTACACCTTC. As protein: CASSLTGGDYGYTF. Looking up the rest from reference TRBV19 and TRBJ1-2 gives the full variable domain: DGGITQSPKYLFRKEGQNVTLSCEQNLNHDAMYWYRQDPGQGLRLIYYSQIVNDFQKGDIAEGYSVSREKKESFPLTVTSAQKNPTAFYLCASSLTGGDYGYTFGSGTRLTVV.